This T cell receptor (beta chain) comes out of a study of Graves' ophthalmopathy and Graves' hyperthyroidism. Findings and limits, study-wide: The blood repertoire also included most expanded thyroid clonotypes above 0.001 frequency.

CDR3 size: 12 residues. With 7 bases removed from V and 5 bases from J, the gap between germline ends came to 11 bases. RNA transcripts provided the template for amplifying TCR beta CDR3 regions. HTBI-primed first-round RT-PCR preceded second-round multiplex PCR. In TCRdb, the multiplex PCR reads were re-called with MiXCR into one record per CDR3 protein. The sample yields approximately 160,000 distinct CDR3 sequences, 35% to 45% seen once. This clonotype came up many times. Its antigen is currently unknown. The PBMCs were taken from more than 8 ml of fresh peripheral blood. The clonotype comes from a man under 40 with Graves' ophthalmopathy. The V and J genes are TRBV12-3 or TRBV12-4 and TRBJ1-2; D may be TRBD1 (5 bases). Sequences were obtained from peripheral blood. The CDR3 spells CASTRQGYGYTF. In DNA, the CDR3 is TGTGCCAGCACTCGGCAGGGTTATGGCTACACCTTC.